One sample yielded the 16 T cell receptor beta chains listed below, sequenced in a study of CD8 T cells in ankylosing spondylitis. TCRdb analysed the 5' RACE reads with MiXCR anew, one entry per CDR3 protein. This table holds 190,000 or so distinct CDR3 sequences, more than 10% found once. Sequencing was performed on blood, either unsorted or a sorted T cell fraction (not recorded which). These receptors all stem from a male donor with ankylosing spondylitis or in good health (not recorded which).

This clonotype was seen at least ten times. The chain links TRBV4-1 to TRBJ2-2; D might be TRBD1 (5 bases). The CDR3 is made up of 16 amino acids. The V gene's germline CDR1 is MGHRA and CDR2 YSYEKL. The V and J ends lost 4 bases and 5 bases respectively, with 17 bases between them. CDR3 sequence reads: CASSLSWTRRTGELFF. The CDR3 region has the DNA TGCGCCAGCAGCCTGTCGTGGACACGGCGTACCGGGGAGCTGTTTTTT.

V is TRBV5-6 and J is TRBJ2-1, with 10 nucleotides matching TRBD1. The CDR3 contains 15 residues. CDR1 is SGHDT, CDR2 YYEEEE, per germline. The ends lost 2 bases at V and 4 bases at J; junction bases unmatched: 3. The CDR3 region has the DNA TGTGCCAGCAGCTTATCGGGACAGGGGTACAATGAGCAGTTCTTC. As protein: CASSLSGQGYNEQFF.

The J gene is TRBJ2-3, the V gene TRBV12-3 or TRBV12-4; TRBD2 matches 12 bases. This CDR3 is built from 17 residues. Trimming cost V 0 bases and J 5 bases; bases outside gene matches: 6. CDR3 protein: CASSLAVLAGGQDTQYF. CDR3 coding DNA: TGTGCCAGCAGTTTAGCAGTTCTAGCGGGGGGGCAAGATACGCAGTATTTT.

This clonotype was observed at least ten times. The chain employs TRBV6-6 and TRBJ1-1, with D uncertain. Germline V gives CDR1 MNHNY, CDR2 SVGAGI (reference sequence). V was trimmed by 5 bases and J by 3 bases, leaving 10 bases between them. This CDR3 region has 13 residues. Here the CDR3 DNA reads TGTGCCAGCAGTACCGATAGACACACTGAAGCTTTCTTT. Its protein product is CASSTDRHTEAFF.

The V gene is TRBV5-6, the J gene TRBJ1-2; D gene unclear. CDR1 SGHDT and CDR2 YYEEEE come from the germline V gene. CDR3 length: 15 amino acids. Deletions cut 3 bases from V and 1 base from J, with 13 bases between. The chain's CDR3 is CASSSPKGFNYGYTF. CDR3 DNA sequence: TGTGCCAGCAGCTCCCCGAAAGGATTTAACTATGGCTACACCTTC.

The sample holds a few counts of this clonotype. The rearrangement uses TRBV29-1 and TRBJ2-2; 12 positions match TRBD2. V shed 4 bases, J shed 4 bases, and the junction held 7 bases outside the gene matches. Germline V CDR1 and CDR2: SQVTM, ANQGSEA. The length of the CDR3 is 16 residues. This chain's CDR3 is CSVGLAGGPRTGELFF. The CDR3 coding sequence is TGCAGCGTTGGGCTAGCGGGAGGGCCCCGCACCGGGGAGCTGTTTTTT.

The sample holds a few counts of this clonotype. In nucleotides, the CDR3 is TGCAGTGCTAGAGACTTGGGACAGGGGACCTACAATGAGCAGTTCTTC. Translated, it gives CSARDLGQGTYNEQFF. The genes are TRBV20-1 and TRBJ2-1; 10 nucleotides line up with TRBD1. CDR1 and CDR2 from the germline V gene are DFQATT and SNEGSKA (reference sequence). V was pared by 0 bases and J by 2 bases, with 4 bases of the junction left unmatched. CDR3 length: 16 amino acids.

The chain recombines TRBV20-1 with TRBJ2-1, with 11 nucleotides matching TRBD2. This CDR3 spans 16 amino acids. CDR1 DFQATT and CDR2 SNEGSKA come from the germline V gene (reference sequence). Trimming removed 5 bases from V and 8 bases from J; junction bases left unmatched: 14. CDR3 sequence reads: CSAWEGTSGVTDEQFF. In nucleotides, the CDR3 is TGCAGTGCTTGGGAGGGGACTAGCGGAGTTACGGATGAGCAGTTCTTC.

This clonotype was seen ten or more times. The chain links TRBV3-1 to TRBJ2-1; D might be TRBD1 (6 bases). V lost 5 bases to trimming and J lost 4 bases, with 9 bases between them. This CDR3 comprises 13 residues. CDR1 LGHDT and CDR2 YNNKEL come from the germline V gene (reference sequence). The CDR3 coding sequence is TGTGCCAGCAGCGCGGACAGATACAATGAGCAGTTCTTC. It is translated as CASSADRYNEQFF.

The chain recombines TRBV4-1 with TRBJ2-1; TRBD2 matches at 9 bases. V shed 5 bases and J 5 bases; nucleotides not matched to a gene: 10. CDR3 length: 16 residues. The germline CDR1 and CDR2 sequences are MGHRA and YSYEKL. CDR3 DNA: TGCGCCAGCAGCACCCGAGTTAGCGGGAGCCACAATGAGCAGTTCTTC. It yields the protein CASSTRVSGSHNEQFF.

For this clonotype: A junction boundary mismatches the germline segment, possibly from a read error. The chain is built from TRBV10-3 and TRBJ2-5, with D perhaps given as TRBD1 or TRBD2 (6 bases each). The CDR3 totals 13 residues. In germline, CDR1 is ENHRY, CDR2 SYGVKD. The CDR3 sequence is CAIRESGAETQYF. CDR3 bases: TGTGCCATCAGAGAGTCGGGGGCAGAGACCCAGTACTTC.

This clonotype has only a few counts. CDR3 DNA: TGTGCTAGTGGTTTGCCTCCGGGACAGGGGATCCCTGGAAACACCATATATTTT. It specifies CASGLPPGQGIPGNTIYF. V is TRBV12-5 and J is TRBJ1-3; 10 positions match TRBD1. Germline V gene sequence: CDR1 LGHNT, CDR2 FRNRAP. CDR3 size: 18 residues. Trimming took 2 bases from V and 2 from J; bases not matched to a gene: 9.

The chain recombines TRBV5-5 with TRBJ2-7, with a possible D match to TRBD1 (7 bases). The CDR3 extends over 12 amino acids. With 4 bases removed from V and 11 bases from J, the gap between germline ends came to 16 bases. Germline assignment: CDR1 SGHKS and CDR2 YYEKEE (reference sequence). The CDR3: CASSTRRGRKYF. CDR3 in DNA: TGTGCCAGCAGCACGCGCAGGGGGAGGAAGTACTTC.

The rearrangement uses TRBV24-1 and TRBJ1-1; D is unclear. Germline V CDR1 and CDR2: KGHDR, SFDVKD. Trimming left V 4 bases short and J 3 bases short, with 2 bases between. The CDR3 is made up of 11 amino acids. The CDR3 region is CATSEYTEAFF. The CDR3 DNA is TGTGCCACCAGTGAGTACACTGAAGCTTTCTTT.

V is TRBV6-1 and J is TRBJ2-7; TRBD2 might be the D (5 bases). CDR1 and CDR2 from the germline V gene are MNHNS and SASEGT. CDR3 length: 14 amino acids. The V and J ends lost 1 base and 6 bases respectively, with 13 bases between them. CDR3: CASSEGSSIPEQYF. In DNA form, the CDR3 reads TGTGCCAGCAGTGAAGGGTCTAGCATCCCCGAGCAGTACTTC.

V is TRBV7-9 and J is TRBJ2-1; the D is unclear. The CDR3 totals 13 residues. Germline V gene lookup returns CDR1 SEHNR and CDR2 FQNEAQ (reference sequence). Trimming removed 3 bases at V and 5 bases at J, with 8 bases between. CDR3 region: CASSLENHNEQFF. For the CDR3, the DNA is TGTGCCAGCAGCTTGGAAAACCACAATGAGCAGTTCTTC.